This T cell receptor beta chain was obtained from a study of graft-versus-host responses after intestinal transplantation. Study in general: Transplantation in recipients was multivisceral, liver-intestinal, or isolated intestinal. Uniformly, recipients were administered anti-thymocyte globulin induction with subsequent tacrolimus and steroids for roughly three years. Findings and caveats of the study: Within the allografts of patients who had graft-donor T cell macrochimerism, graft-versus-host to host-versus-graft clonal ratios were high. Some GvH clones appeared in ileal mucosa or blood before recipient bone marrow.

Here immunoSEQ multiplex PCR was the method, and the copy in TCRdb shows in-frame clones only, minus some. This sample carries about 98,000 clones, 86% of them seen once, and the ten largest clones take 1.4%. CDR3 length: 18 residues. CDR1 SNHLY and CDR2 FYNNEI come from the germline V gene. The J segment lost 0 bases and the V segment lost 5 bases, leaving 11 bases of the junction unmatched. A remark on this clone: Its antigen is as yet unknown.

This clonotype was obtained from a human patient who received an intestinal transplant, so some T cells may come from the graft donor. The sequencing used PBMCs, collected 255 days after intestinal transplant. The rearrangement links TRBV2 to TRBJ2-1, with TRBD2 matching 9 bases. The CDR3 loop reads CASSREAGGVGSYNEQFF. The CDR3 DNA sequence: TGTGCCAGCAGTAGAGAAGCGGGGGGAGTGGGCTCCTACAATGAGCAGTTCTTC.